The 20 T cell receptor beta chains below were found in one sample sequenced in a study of shared clonotypes between healthy human individuals. Naive-designated CD8 cells lacked CD45RO, were positively enriched for CCR7, and omitted terminally differentiated effector memory CD45RA+ cells. Using immunoSEQ multiplex PCR, the repertoire was profiled, and TCRdb retains in-frame clones only, with some absent. The sample lists some 2 million clones, about 95% occurring once. Sequencing was carried out using naive CD8+ T cells sorted from blood. The receptors shown here come from a man aged 18 to 30 in good health.

The V and J genes are TRBV30 and TRBJ1-2; 10 bases match TRBD1. Germline V gene data show CDR1 as GTSNPN and CDR2 as SVGIG (reference sequence). This CDR3 has 14 amino acids. The V segment lost 2 bases and the J segment 7 bases; nucleotides outside the gene matches: 7. Here the CDR3 DNA reads TGTGCCTGGAGTACTGGGACAGGGGTGCGTGGCTACACCTTC. It codes for CAWSTGTGVRGYTF.

For this clone: This CDR3 is also generated by other DNA sequences in the sample. The genes are TRBV11-2 and TRBJ2-3, with D unclear. CDR3 length equals 11 residues. From germline, CDR1 is SGHAT and CDR2 FQNNGV. Deletions cut 5 bases from V and 3 bases from J, with 3 bases between. DNA of the CDR3: TGTGCCAGCAGCCTAACAGATACGCAGTATTTT. Its protein is CASSLTDTQYF.

The chain joins TRBV7-9 to TRBJ2-3; D is ambiguous. In germline, CDR1 is SEHNR, CDR2 FQNEAQ (reference sequence). Trimming took 1 base from V and 1 from J, leaving 9 bases between them. CDR3 length: 15 amino acids. The CDR3 sequence: CASSLVGLGTDTQYF. The DNA for the CDR3 is TGTGCCAGCAGCTTAGTTGGCCTGGGCACAGATACGCAGTATTTT.

The CDR3 coding sequence is TGTGCCAGCAGCATGGGACAGGGGAACACTGAAGCTTTCTTT. It specifies CASSMGQGNTEAFF. The chain employs TRBV7-8 and TRBJ1-1; 9 bases align to TRBD1. The CDR3 consists of 14 residues. After removal of 5 bases from V and 1 base from J, the junction contained 2 bases not matched to a gene. Germline V CDR1 and CDR2: SGHVS, FQNEAQ.

The V call is TRBV5-1, the J call TRBJ2-7, with 10 bases that match TRBD1. The V gene end was trimmed by 4 bases and the J gene end by 5 bases; junction bases not matched to a gene: 6. CDR1 SGHRS and CDR2 YFSETQ come from the germline V gene. This CDR3 is 14 amino acids long. The CDR3 region is CASSPGQGFDEQYF. The CDR3 bases are TGCGCCAGCAGCCCGGGACAGGGGTTCGACGAGCAGTACTTC.

The chain couples TRBV10-2 to TRBJ1-1, with D maybe TRBD1 (5 bases). This CDR3 has 13 amino acids. Trimming took 5 bases from V and 4 from J, leaving 11 bases between them. Per germline, CDR1 WSHSY and CDR2 SAAADI. The CDR3 nucleotides read TGCGCCAGCAGTTGGGGGGTATCCACTGAAGCTTTCTTT. This gives the protein CASSWGVSTEAFF.

The chain couples TRBV7-8 to TRBJ2-7; TRBD2 is a possible D gene (6 bases). V gave up 5 bases and J gave up 4 bases, with 18 bases separating them. CDR1 is SGHVS and CDR2 is FQNEAQ in the germline V gene. This CDR3 has 15 amino acids. CDR3 loop: CASSPIEMAGYEQYF. CDR3 DNA: TGTGCCAGCAGCCCGATCGAGATGGCGGGGTACGAGCAGTACTTC.

This clone was seen only once. The chain is built from TRBV27 and TRBJ1-1; D remains ambiguous. V was shortened by 5 bases and J by 0 bases, with 7 bases between the two germline ends. The CDR3 extends over 13 amino acids. Germline V gives CDR1 MNHEY, CDR2 SMNVEV (reference sequence). The CDR3 loop reads CASSLEMNTEAFF. DNA for the CDR3: TGTGCCAGCAGTCTCGAGATGAACACTGAAGCTTTCTTT.

This chain links TRBV30 with TRBJ1-5, with D unclear. Germline V gene data show CDR1 as GTSNPN and CDR2 as SVGIG (reference sequence). The CDR3 has 14 residues. V shed 0 bases and J shed 4 bases, with 10 bases lying between them. The CDR3: CAWSVPGLNQPQHF. The CDR3 DNA reads TGTGCCTGGAGTGTACCCGGGTTGAATCAGCCCCAGCATTTT.

The rearrangement uses TRBV29-1 and TRBJ2-5, with a weak D call TRBD1 (5 bases). Germline V gene data show CDR1 as SQVTM and CDR2 as ANQGSEA. V gave up 8 bases and J gave up 2 bases, with 15 bases separating them. This CDR3 contains 13 residues. This CDR3 reads CSSALPGQETQYF. In DNA, the CDR3 is TGCAGCTCGGCGTTGCCAGGGCAAGAGACCCAGTACTTC. Full variable domain (missing parts from reference TRBV29-1 and TRBJ2-5): SAVISQKPSRDICQRGTSLTIQCQVDSQVTMMFWYRQQPGQSLTLIATANQGSEATYESGFVIDKFPISRPNLTFSTLTVSNMSPEDSSIYLCSSALPGQETQYFGPGTRLLVL.

The chain couples TRBV11-2 to TRBJ2-7; 8 bases fit TRBD1. Per germline, CDR1 SGHAT and CDR2 FQNNGV. This CDR3 region has 15 residues. Losses at the gene ends were 5 bases for V and 5 bases for J; bases not matched to a gene: 11. The CDR3 protein is CASSKPDRVDDEQYF. CDR3 coding DNA: TGTGCCAGCAGCAAGCCGGACAGGGTAGATGACGAGCAGTACTTC.

In DNA, the CDR3 is TGTGCCAGCAGTTATATCTCCCCTCAAGAGACCCAGTACTTC. It yields the protein CASSYISPQETQYF. The chain has TRBV6-5 and TRBJ2-5; D is uncertain. The CDR3 loop spans 14 amino acids. V was shortened by 3 bases and J by 2 bases, with 10 bases between the two germline ends. Per the germline V gene, CDR1 is MNHEY and CDR2 is SVGAGI.

CDR3 in DNA: TGTGCCAGCTCACCATCGGCAGGTGGTACTTCGGTTGGGCAGTACTTC. Translated: CASSPSAGGTSVGQYF. This chain joins TRBV18 and TRBJ2-7, with unresolved D. V was cut by 2 bases and J by 9 bases, with 23 bases left in between. Looked up from germline, CDR1 is KGHSH and CDR2 is LQKENI. This CDR3 contains 16 residues.

The chain uses TRBV5-4 and TRBJ1-5, with D possibly TRBD1 on 6 matching bases. This CDR3 comprises 15 residues. Germline V gene sequence: CDR1 SGHNT, CDR2 YYREEE (reference sequence). The ends were cut back, 5 bases at V and 0 bases at J, with 12 bases in the middle. CDR3 bases: TGTGCCAGCAGTTCGACAGGCGATAGCAATCAGCCCCAGCATTTT. This codes for CASSSTGDSNQPQHF.

This sequence joins TRBV14 and TRBJ2-7; D remains ambiguous. The CDR3 is 15 residues long. The V end was cut by 3 bases, the J end by 5 bases, with 17 bases between. CDR1 is SGHDN and CDR2 is FVKESK in the germline V gene. CDR3 sequence: CASSQGWSSWHEQYF. The CDR3 nucleotides are TGTGCCAGCAGCCAGGGGTGGAGTAGTTGGCACGAGCAGTACTTC.

The chain uses TRBV25-1 and TRBJ2-1; TRBD2 matches at 14 bases. With V trimmed by 8 bases and J by 4 bases, 4 bases remained unmatched. The CDR3 sequence is 15 residues long. Looked up from germline, CDR1 is MGHDK and CDR2 is SYGVNS. Here the CDR3 DNA reads TGTGCCAGCGGGACTAGCGGGAGCGTTTACAATGAGCAGTTCTTC. Protein product: CASGTSGSVYNEQFF.

V is TRBV6-5 and J is TRBJ2-7, with a possible D match to TRBD2 (5 bases). Per the germline V gene, CDR1 is MNHEY and CDR2 is SVGAGI. The CDR3 is 14 amino acids. V was cut by 0 bases and J by 5 bases, with 11 bases left in between. The CDR3 region has the DNA TGTGCCAGCAGTTACTCGATCTCGGGGAACGAGCAGTACTTC. Protein product: CASSYSISGNEQYF.

This sequence joins TRBV6-5 and TRBJ1-1; D not resolved. The CDR3 extends over 13 amino acids. Germline V gene data show CDR1 as MNHEY and CDR2 as SVGAGI. With 4 bases removed from V and 4 bases from J, the gap between germline ends came to 10 bases. The CDR3 DNA follows: TGTGCCAGCAGTTCCGTGAGTGGCACTGAAGCTTTCTTT. It codes for CASSSVSGTEAFF.

The J gene is TRBJ2-1, the V gene TRBV9, with TRBD1 matching 8 bases. Germline lookup yields CDR1 SGDLS and CDR2 YYNGEE. Trimming removed 3 bases from V and 0 bases from J; junction bases left unmatched: 5. This CDR3 has 16 amino acids. This chain's CDR3 is CASSGGQGLSYNEQFF. Written as DNA, the CDR3 is TGTGCCAGCAGCGGAGGACAGGGCCTCTCCTACAATGAGCAGTTCTTC.

The table lists this clone with a count of one. Additional DNA sequences in this sample encode the identical CDR3. J is TRBJ2-7 and V is TRBV9; no definite D call. Germline lookup yields CDR1 SGDLS and CDR2 YYNGEE. V was shortened by 0 bases and J by 2 bases, with 9 bases between the two germline ends. This CDR3 region has 14 residues. The CDR3 DNA is TGTGCCAGCAGCGTAGGAGGTAGCCCCTACGAGCAGTACTTC. It specifies CASSVGGSPYEQYF.